A selection of T cell receptor beta chains follows, all from one sample in a study of cytomegalovirus exposure and HLA in healthy donors. Only in-frame clones appear in the TCRdb table, and some are missing; sequencing was by immunoSEQ multiplex PCR. The top ten clones hold around a fifth of a sample with around 100,000 clones, 60% to 80% of them seen once. Sequenced: PBMCs. The receptors were sampled from an older woman in good health and CMV-seropositive. The CDR3 runs from the conserved cysteine through the conserved F or W. D genes are given only for firm matches. Expanded clones get a size class; other rows say once, few or many, or leave the size out.

v_gene: TRBV7-2
abundance: once
j_gene: TRBJ2-7
d_gene: TRBD2
len: 14
CDR3nt: TGTGCCAGCAGTTCCGGGACTATTTTCTACGAGCAGTACTTC
CDR3aa: CASSSGTIFYEQYF

v_gene: TRBV2
abundance: .
j_gene: TRBJ2-3
d_gene: TRBD2
len: 16
CDR3nt: TGTGCCAGCGGGCTAGCGGGAGGAACTAGCACAGATACGCAGTATTTT
CDR3aa: CASGLAGGTSTDTQYF

v_gene: TRBV5-4
abundance: few
j_gene: TRBJ1-1
d_gene: .
len: 14
CDR3nt: TGTGCCAGCAGCTTGGGGGTGGCGGCTCCGGAAGCTTTCTTT
CDR3aa: CASSLGVAAPEAFF

v_gene: TRBV10-3
abundance: few
j_gene: TRBJ2-7
d_gene: .
len: 14
CDR3nt: TGTGCCATCAGCCGGGGCCGGGACACCGTCGAGCAGTACTTC
CDR3aa: CAISRGRDTVEQYF

v_gene: TRBV5-4
abundance: .
j_gene: TRBJ2-7
d_gene: TRBD1
len: 15
CDR3nt: TGTGCCAGCAGCCGGGACAGGGGTGGGAACTACGAGCAGTACTTC
CDR3aa: CASSRDRGGNYEQYF

v_gene: TRBV5-1
abundance: few
j_gene: TRBJ1-2
d_gene: TRBD1
len: 14
CDR3nt: TGCGCCAGCAGCGGGACAGAGTTTAACTATGGCTACACCTTC
CDR3aa: CASSGTEFNYGYTF

v_gene: TRBV5-1
abundance: .
j_gene: TRBJ2-1
d_gene: .
len: 15
CDR3nt: TGCGCCAGCAGCTTGGAGGCGACTAGCTACAATGAGCAGTTCTTC
CDR3aa: CASSLEATSYNEQFF

v_gene: TRBV7-9
abundance: .
j_gene: TRBJ2-2
d_gene: TRBD1
len: 15
CDR3nt: TGTGCCAGCAGCTTAGCCGACAGGGACACCGGGGAGCTGTTTTTT
CDR3aa: CASSLADRDTGELFF

v_gene: TRBV7-3
abundance: .
j_gene: TRBJ2-3
d_gene: .
len: 16
CDR3nt: TGTGCCAGCAGCTTACTCTCAGGGTCCATCGCAGATACGCAGTATTTT
CDR3aa: CASSLLSGSIADTQYF

v_gene: TRBV5-5
abundance: .
j_gene: TRBJ2-7
d_gene: .
len: 13
CDR3nt: TGTGCCAGCAGCCCCTTGAGTGGGGCCGAGCAGTACTTC
CDR3aa: CASSPLSGAEQYF

v_gene: TRBV9
abundance: .
j_gene: TRBJ2-3
d_gene: .
len: 12
CDR3nt: TGTGCCAGCAGCGAAAGGACTGGTACGCAGTATTTT
CDR3aa: CASSERTGTQYF

v_gene: TRBV19
abundance: .
j_gene: TRBJ2-7
d_gene: .
len: 15
CDR3nt: TGTGCCAGTAGTATCTTAGTAGGGGGTCCCTACGAGCAGTACTTC
CDR3aa: CASSILVGGPYEQYF

v_gene: TRBV28
abundance: .
j_gene: TRBJ2-2
d_gene: TRBD2
len: 16
CDR3nt: TGTGCCAGCAGCTCACGACTAGCGGGAGGCACCGGGGAGCTGTTTTTT
CDR3aa: CASSSRLAGGTGELFF

v_gene: TRBV11-3
abundance: once
j_gene: TRBJ2-7
d_gene: TRBD2
len: 14
CDR3nt: TGTGCCAGCAGCAAAGGACTAGCGGGATACGAGCAGTACTTC
CDR3aa: CASSKGLAGYEQYF

v_gene: TRBV27
abundance: .
j_gene: TRBJ1-2
d_gene: .
len: 13
CDR3nt: TGTGCCAGCAGTTTATCAGGGAGCTATGGCTACACCTTC
CDR3aa: CASSLSGSYGYTF

v_gene: TRBV30
abundance: few
j_gene: TRBJ1-1
d_gene: .
len: 15
CDR3nt: TGTGCCTGGAGTGATAGACAGCTGGATCGGACTGAAGCTTTCTTT
CDR3aa: CAWSDRQLDRTEAFF

v_gene: TRBV19
abundance: .
j_gene: TRBJ1-5
d_gene: .
len: 16
CDR3nt: TGTGCCAGTAGTTCCCCCCAACAGGCGGGCAATCAGCCCCAGCATTTT
CDR3aa: CASSSPQQAGNQPQHF

v_gene: TRBV7-8
abundance: few
j_gene: TRBJ2-1
d_gene: .
len: 15
CDR3nt: TGTGCCAGCAGCTTACAATCGAGCTCCTACAATGAGCAGTTCTTC
CDR3aa: CASSLQSSSYNEQFF

v_gene: TRBV15
abundance: .
j_gene: TRBJ2-1
d_gene: TRBD1
len: 18
CDR3nt: TGTGCCACCAGCAGAGAGGCCACCGGGACAGGGCCAAACGGTGAGCAGTTCTTC
CDR3aa: CATSREATGTGPNGEQFF

v_gene: TRBV27
abundance: .
j_gene: TRBJ1-6
d_gene: TRBD1
len: 16
CDR3nt: TGTGCCAGCAGTTTAAAACAGGGGGCATTTAATTCACCCCTCCACTTT
CDR3aa: CASSLKQGAFNSPLHF

v_gene: TRBV6-6
abundance: few
j_gene: TRBJ2-1
d_gene: TRBD2
len: 13
CDR3nt: TGTGCCAGCAGTTACGGGGGAGGACTAGCCCCATTCTTC
CDR3aa: CASSYGGGLAPFF

v_gene: TRBV27
abundance: .
j_gene: TRBJ2-7
d_gene: TRBD2
len: 15
CDR3nt: TGTGCCAGCAGAGGGGCTAGCGGGAGTTCCTACGAGCAGTACTTC
CDR3aa: CASRGASGSSYEQYF

v_gene: TRBV5-1
abundance: .
j_gene: TRBJ2-7
d_gene: TRBD2
len: 15
CDR3nt: TGCGCCAGCAGCTTTCTTACTAGCGGGGCCTACGAGCAGTACTTC
CDR3aa: CASSFLTSGAYEQYF

v_gene: TRBV2
abundance: .
j_gene: TRBJ2-6
d_gene: .
len: 14
CDR3nt: TGTGCCAGCAGGGGGCACTCTGGGGCCAACGTCCTGACTTTC
CDR3aa: CASRGHSGANVLTF

v_gene: TRBV18
abundance: .
j_gene: TRBJ2-7
d_gene: .
len: 14
CDR3nt: TGTGCCAGCTCACCAACTAGTACCCAATTCGAGCAGTACTTC
CDR3aa: CASSPTSTQFEQYF

v_gene: TRBV28
abundance: few
j_gene: TRBJ2-3
d_gene: TRBD1
len: 15
CDR3nt: TGTGCCATCGCGGGGCCGGGACAGGGCACAGATACGCAGTATTTT
CDR3aa: CAIAGPGQGTDTQYF

v_gene: TRBV5-5
abundance: .
j_gene: TRBJ2-7
d_gene: .
len: 14
CDR3nt: TGTGCCAGCAGCTTGTTCGCAGGGTCCTACGAGCAGTACTTC
CDR3aa: CASSLFAGSYEQYF

v_gene: TRBV29-1
abundance: .
j_gene: TRBJ2-5
d_gene: TRBD2
len: 14
CDR3nt: TGCAGCGTTTACACGCCGGGAGGCGAGGAGACCCAGTACTTC
CDR3aa: CSVYTPGGEETQYF

v_gene: TRBV29-1
abundance: once
j_gene: TRBJ2-7
d_gene: .
len: 13
CDR3nt: TGCAGCGTTGAACCCCTTAAGGGGTACGAGCAGTACTTC
CDR3aa: CSVEPLKGYEQYF

v_gene: TRBV5-1
abundance: .
j_gene: TRBJ2-1
d_gene: TRBD1
len: 16
CDR3nt: TGCGCCAGCAGGGCGGGACAGGGCGTGCTCTACAATGAGCAGTTCTTC
CDR3aa: CASRAGQGVLYNEQFF

v_gene: TRBV9
abundance: .
j_gene: TRBJ1-4
d_gene: TRBD1
len: 13
CDR3nt: TGTGCCAGCAACCAGGGACAGGAAGAAAAACTGTTTTTT
CDR3aa: CASNQGQEEKLFF

v_gene: TRBV27
abundance: .
j_gene: TRBJ1-5
d_gene: .
len: 17
CDR3nt: TGTGCCAGCAGTTTAAATGGACAGCCTTGGGGCAATCAGCCCCAGCATTTT
CDR3aa: CASSLNGQPWGNQPQHF